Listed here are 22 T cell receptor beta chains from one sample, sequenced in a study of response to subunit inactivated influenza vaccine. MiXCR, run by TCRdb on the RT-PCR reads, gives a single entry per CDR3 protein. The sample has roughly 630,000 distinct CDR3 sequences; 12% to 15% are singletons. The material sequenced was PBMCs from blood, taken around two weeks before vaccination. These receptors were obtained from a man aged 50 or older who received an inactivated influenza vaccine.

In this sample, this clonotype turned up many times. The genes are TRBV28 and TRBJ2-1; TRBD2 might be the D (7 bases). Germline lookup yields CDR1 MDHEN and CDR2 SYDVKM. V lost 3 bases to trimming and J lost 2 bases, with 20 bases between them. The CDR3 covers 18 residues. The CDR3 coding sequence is TGTGCCAGCAGTTTCGGACTAGAGCTGTGGGGGCCCTACAATGAGCAGTTCTTC. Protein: CASSFGLELWGPYNEQFF. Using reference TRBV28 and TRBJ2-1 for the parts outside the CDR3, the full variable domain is DVKVTQSSRYLVKRTGEKVFLECVQDMDHENMFWYRQDPGLGLRLIYFSYDVKMKEKGDIPEGYSVSREKKERFSLILESASTNQTSMYLCASSFGLELWGPYNEQFFGPGTRLTVL.

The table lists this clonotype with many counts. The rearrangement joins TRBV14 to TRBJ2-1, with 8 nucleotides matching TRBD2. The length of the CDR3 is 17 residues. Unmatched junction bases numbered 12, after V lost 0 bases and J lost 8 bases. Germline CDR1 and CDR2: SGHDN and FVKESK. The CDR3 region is CASSQDRGAGAPDEQFF. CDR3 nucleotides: TGTGCCAGCAGCCAAGATAGAGGAGCGGGAGCCCCCGATGAGCAGTTCTTC.

DNA of the CDR3: TGTGCCAGCAGCCTTCTAGCGGGAGTAGCGGGCGATGAGCAGTTCTTC. Its protein is CASSLLAGVAGDEQFF. The gene calls are TRBV6-2 or TRBV6-3 and TRBJ2-1, with 10 bases fitting TRBD2. The germline V gene encodes CDR1 MNHEY and CDR2 SVGEGT. This CDR3 spans 16 amino acids. Trimming at V came to 6 bases and at J to 8 bases, leaving 13 bases not matched to a gene.

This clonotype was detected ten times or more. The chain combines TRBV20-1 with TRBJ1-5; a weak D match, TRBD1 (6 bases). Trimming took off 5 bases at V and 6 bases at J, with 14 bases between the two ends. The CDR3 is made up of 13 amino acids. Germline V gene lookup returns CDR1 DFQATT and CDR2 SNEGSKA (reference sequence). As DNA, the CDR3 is TGCAGTGCTGGCCCGGGGGCCGTTCAGCCCCAGCATTTT. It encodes CSAGPGAVQPQHF.

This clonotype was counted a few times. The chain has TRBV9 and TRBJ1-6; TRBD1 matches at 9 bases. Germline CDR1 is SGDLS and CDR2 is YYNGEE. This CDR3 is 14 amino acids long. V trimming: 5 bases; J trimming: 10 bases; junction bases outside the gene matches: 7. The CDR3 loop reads CASSDSTGGSPLHF. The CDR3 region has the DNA TGTGCCAGCAGTGACTCGACAGGGGGATCACCCCTCCACTTT.

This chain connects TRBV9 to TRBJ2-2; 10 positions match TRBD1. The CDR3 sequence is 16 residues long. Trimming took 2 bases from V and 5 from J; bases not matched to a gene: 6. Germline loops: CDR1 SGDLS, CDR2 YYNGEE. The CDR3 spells CASSVGGTGVTGELFF. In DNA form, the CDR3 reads TGTGCCAGCAGCGTGGGGGGGACAGGGGTGACCGGGGAGCTGTTTTTT.

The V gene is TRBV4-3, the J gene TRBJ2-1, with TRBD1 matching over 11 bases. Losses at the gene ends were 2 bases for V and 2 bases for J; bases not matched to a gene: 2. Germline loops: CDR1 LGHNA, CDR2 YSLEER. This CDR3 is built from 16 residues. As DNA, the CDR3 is TGCGCCAGCAGCCAACCGGGACAGGGGGCCTACAATGAGCAGTTCTTC. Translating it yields CASSQPGQGAYNEQFF.

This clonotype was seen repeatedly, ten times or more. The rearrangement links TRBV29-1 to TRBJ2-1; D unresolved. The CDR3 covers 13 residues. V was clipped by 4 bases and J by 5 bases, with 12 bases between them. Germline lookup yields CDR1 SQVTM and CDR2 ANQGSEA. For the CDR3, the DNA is TGCAGCGTTGGACAAATCCTGAACAATGAGCAGTTCTTC. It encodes CSVGQILNNEQFF.

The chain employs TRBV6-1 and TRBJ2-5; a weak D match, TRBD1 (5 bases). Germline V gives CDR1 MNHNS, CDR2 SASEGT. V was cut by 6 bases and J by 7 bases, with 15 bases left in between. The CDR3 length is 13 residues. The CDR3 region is CASRPTVLGTQYF. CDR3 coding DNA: TGTGCCAGCAGGCCGACAGTCTTGGGGACCCAGTACTTC.

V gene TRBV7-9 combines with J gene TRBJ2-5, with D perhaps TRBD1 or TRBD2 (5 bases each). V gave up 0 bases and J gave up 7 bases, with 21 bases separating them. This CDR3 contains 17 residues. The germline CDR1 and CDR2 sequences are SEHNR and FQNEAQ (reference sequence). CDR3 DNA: TGTGCCAGCAGCTTAGCCTCGCAGGGTGAGGGCGCAGGGACCCAGTACTTC. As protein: CASSLASQGEGAGTQYF.

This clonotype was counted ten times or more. As DNA, the CDR3 is TGCAGTGCTAGAGATGGGACTAGCCCACAAGAGACCCAGTACTTC. The encoded protein is CSARDGTSPQETQYF. The rearrangement uses TRBV20-1 and TRBJ2-5; 9 nucleotides align to TRBD2. The V and J ends lost 0 bases and 2 bases, in that order; junction bases with no gene match: 4. Germline assignment: CDR1 DFQATT and CDR2 SNEGSKA (reference sequence). CDR3 size: 15 residues.

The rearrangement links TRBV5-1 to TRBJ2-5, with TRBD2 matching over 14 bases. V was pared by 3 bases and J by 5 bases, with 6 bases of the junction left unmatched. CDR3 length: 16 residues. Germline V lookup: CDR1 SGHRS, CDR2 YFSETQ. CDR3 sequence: CASSSGTSGGGETQYF. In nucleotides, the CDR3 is TGCGCCAGCAGCTCCGGGACTAGCGGGGGAGGTGAGACCCAGTACTTC.

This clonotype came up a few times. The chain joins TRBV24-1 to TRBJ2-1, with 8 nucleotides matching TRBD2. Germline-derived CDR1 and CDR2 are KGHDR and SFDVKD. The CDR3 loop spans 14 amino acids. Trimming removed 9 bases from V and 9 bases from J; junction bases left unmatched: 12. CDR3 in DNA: TGTGCCACCGGCTCGGGACTAGTCGGGTCTGAGCAGTTCTTC. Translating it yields CATGSGLVGSEQFF.

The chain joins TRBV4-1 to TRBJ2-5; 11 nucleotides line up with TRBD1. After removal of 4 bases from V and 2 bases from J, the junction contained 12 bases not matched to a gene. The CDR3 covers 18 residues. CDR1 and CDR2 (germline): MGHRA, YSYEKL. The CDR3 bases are TGCGCCAGCAGCCCCGGGACAGGGGGAGCACTTTATCAAGAGACCCAGTACTTC. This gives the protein CASSPGTGGALYQETQYF.

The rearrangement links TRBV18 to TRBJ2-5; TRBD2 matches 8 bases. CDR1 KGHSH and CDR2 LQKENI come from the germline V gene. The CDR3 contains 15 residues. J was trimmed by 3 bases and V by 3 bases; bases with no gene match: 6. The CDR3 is CASSPRGGEEETQYF. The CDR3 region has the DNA TGTGCCAGCTCACCCCGGGGGGGCGAGGAAGAGACCCAGTACTTC.

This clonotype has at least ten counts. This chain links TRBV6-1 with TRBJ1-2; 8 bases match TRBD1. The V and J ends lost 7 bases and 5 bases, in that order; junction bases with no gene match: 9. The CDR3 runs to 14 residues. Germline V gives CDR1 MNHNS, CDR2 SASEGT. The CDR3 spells CASILTGGPYGYTF. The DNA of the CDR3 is TGTGCCAGCATCCTTACAGGGGGGCCTTATGGCTACACCTTC.

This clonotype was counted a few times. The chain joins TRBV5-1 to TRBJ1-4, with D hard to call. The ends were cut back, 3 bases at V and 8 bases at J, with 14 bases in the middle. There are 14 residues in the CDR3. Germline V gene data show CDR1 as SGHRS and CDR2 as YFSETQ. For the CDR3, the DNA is TGCGCCAGCAGCTCGGACCCGGGGAGGGAAAAACTGTTTTTT. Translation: CASSSDPGREKLFF. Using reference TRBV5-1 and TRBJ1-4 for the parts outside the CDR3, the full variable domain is KAGVTQTPRYLIKTRGQQVTLSCSPISGHRSVSWYQQTPGQGLQFLFEYFSETQRNKGNFPGRFSGRQFSNSRSEMNVSTLELGDSALYLCASSSDPGREKLFFGSGTQLSVL.

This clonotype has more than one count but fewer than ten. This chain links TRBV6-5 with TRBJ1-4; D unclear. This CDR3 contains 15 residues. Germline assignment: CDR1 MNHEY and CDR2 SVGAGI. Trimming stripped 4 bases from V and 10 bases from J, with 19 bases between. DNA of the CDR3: TGTGCCAGCAGTTTTCGCGCGGAAGTAGCAGGAAAACTGTTTTTT. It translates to CASSFRAEVAGKLFF.

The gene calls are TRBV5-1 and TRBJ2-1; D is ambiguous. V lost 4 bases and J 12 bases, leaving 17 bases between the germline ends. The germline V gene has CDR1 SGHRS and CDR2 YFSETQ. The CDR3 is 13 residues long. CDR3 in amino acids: CASSPNLRRGQFF. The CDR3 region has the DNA TGCGCCAGCAGCCCAAACCTAAGAAGAGGGCAGTTCTTC. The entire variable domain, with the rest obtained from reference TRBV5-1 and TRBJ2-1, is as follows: KAGVTQTPRYLIKTRGQQVTLSCSPISGHRSVSWYQQTPGQGLQFLFEYFSETQRNKGNFPGRFSGRQFSNSRSEMNVSTLELGDSALYLCASSPNLRRGQFFGPGTRLTVL.

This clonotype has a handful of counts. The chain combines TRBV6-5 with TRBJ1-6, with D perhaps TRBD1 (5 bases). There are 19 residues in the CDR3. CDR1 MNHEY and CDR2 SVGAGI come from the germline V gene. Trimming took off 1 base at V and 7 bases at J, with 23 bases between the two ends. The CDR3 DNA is TGTGCCAGCAGTTACTTGGGGGACTACCGATTTCCCCTCAATTCACCCCTCCACTTT. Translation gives CASSYLGDYRFPLNSPLHF.

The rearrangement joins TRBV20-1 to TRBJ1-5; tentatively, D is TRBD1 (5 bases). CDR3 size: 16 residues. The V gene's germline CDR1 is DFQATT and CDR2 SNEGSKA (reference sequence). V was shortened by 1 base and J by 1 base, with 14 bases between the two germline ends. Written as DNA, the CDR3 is TGCAGTGCTAGAGGGGGCGCGAGTTTGAGCAATCAGCCCCAGCATTTT. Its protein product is CSARGGASLSNQPQHF.

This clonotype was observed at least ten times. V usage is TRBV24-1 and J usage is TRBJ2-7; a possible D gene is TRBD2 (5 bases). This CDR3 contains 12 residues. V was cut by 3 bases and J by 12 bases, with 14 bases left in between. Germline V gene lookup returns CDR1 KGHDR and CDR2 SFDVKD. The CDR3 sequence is CATSDEGQRRYF. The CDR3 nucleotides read TGTGCCACCAGTGATGAGGGCCAGAGGAGGTACTTC.